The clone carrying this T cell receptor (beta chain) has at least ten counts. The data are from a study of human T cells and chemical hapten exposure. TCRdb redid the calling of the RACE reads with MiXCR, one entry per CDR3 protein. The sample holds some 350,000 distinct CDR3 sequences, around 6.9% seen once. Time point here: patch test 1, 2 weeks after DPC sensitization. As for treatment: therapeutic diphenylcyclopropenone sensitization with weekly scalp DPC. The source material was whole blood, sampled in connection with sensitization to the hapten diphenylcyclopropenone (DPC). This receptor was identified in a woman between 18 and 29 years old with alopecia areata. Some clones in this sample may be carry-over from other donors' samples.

CDR3 protein: CASSLQGTGEGYTF. As DNA, the CDR3 is TGTGCCAGCAGCTTGCAGGGGACAGGCGAGGGCTACACCTTC. This chain links TRBV13 with TRBJ1-2, with 8 bases matching TRBD1. Losses at the gene ends were 3 bases for V and 8 bases for J; bases not matched to a gene: 8. The V gene's germline CDR1 is PRHDT and CDR2 FYEKMQ (reference sequence). The length of the CDR3 is 14 residues.